These T cell receptor beta chains were read from a single sample in a study of blood T cell repertoires in COVID-19. Clones were read by immunoSEQ multiplex PCR, and TCRdb kept only the in-frame ones, dropping some. The data show about 99,000 clones, roughly 86% seen once. What was sequenced was peripheral blood. All receptors come from a woman aged 55-75 years in a cohort sampled during active or convalescent COVID-19. Each CDR3 is given with its conserved first and last residue. D genes are given only for firm matches. For some rows the clone size is stated as once, few or many, or as a class when expanded; others skip it.

D,J,V,size,CDR3,DNA
-,TRBJ2-7,TRBV5-4,-,CASSLGGKSSYEQYF,TGTGCCAGCAGCTTGGGCGGGAAGAGCTCCTACGAGCAGTACTTC
-,TRBJ2-7,TRBV3-1/TRBV3-2,few,CASSQGYYEQYF,TGTGCCAGCAGCCAGGGCTACTACGAGCAGTACTTC
TRBD1,TRBJ1-3,TRBV5-1,few,CASSQGDFSGNTIYF,TGCGCCAGCAGCCAGGGGGATTTCTCTGGAAACACCATATATTTT
-,TRBJ2-7,TRBV11-2,-,CASSTDRLSYEQYF,TGTGCCAGCAGCACCGACAGGTTATCCTACGAGCAGTACTTC
TRBD2,TRBJ2-7,TRBV5-1,-,CASSKQAQDTGGVYEQYF,TGCGCCAGCAGCAAACAAGCCCAGGACACCGGGGGGGTGTACGAGCAGTACTTC
-,TRBJ2-3,TRBV2,-,CASSELRGTDTQYF,TGTGCCAGCAGTGAGTTACGGGGCACAGATACGCAGTATTTT
-,TRBJ1-2,TRBV6-2/TRBV6-3,-,CASSLADRNYGYTF,TGTGCCAGCAGCTTAGCAGACAGGAACTATGGCTACACCTTC
-,TRBJ2-1,TRBV6-2/TRBV6-3,-,CASSYSRVGGEQFF,TGTGCCAGCAGTTACTCCCGCGTAGGGGGTGAGCAGTTCTTC
TRBD2,TRBJ2-3,TRBV6-1,-,CASSALLAGGADTQYF,TGTGCCAGCAGTGCCTTACTAGCGGGGGGGGCAGATACGCAGTATTTT
-,TRBJ1-1,TRBV12-5,few,CASGYRVNTEAFF,TGTGCTAGTGGTTACCGGGTGAACACTGAAGCTTTCTTT
-,TRBJ1-4,TRBV7-6,once,CASSLVEQGSTKEKLFF,TGTGCCAGCAGCTTAGTTGAGCAGGGCAGCACTAAAGAAAAACTGTTTTTT
TRBD2,TRBJ2-1,TRBV9,-,CASSGSGTSVYNEQFF,TGTGCCAGCAGTGGTTCCGGGACTAGCGTTTACAATGAGCAGTTCTTC
-,TRBJ2-1,TRBV4-1,-,CASSQDKTGSPLFF,TGCGCCAGCAGCCAAGATAAGACAGGATCCCCCCTGTTCTTC
-,TRBJ2-1,TRBV10-1,-,CASRGAGYNEQFF,TGCGCCAGCAGAGGAGCGGGCTACAATGAGCAGTTCTTC
TRBD1,TRBJ1-2,TRBV28,-,CASRPTTGGSTNYGYTF,TGTGCCAGCAGACCTACAACAGGGGGTTCTACTAACTATGGCTACACCTTC
TRBD1,TRBJ2-7,TRBV10-3,-,CAISGPGQGYEQYF,TGTGCCATCAGTGGCCCGGGACAGGGGTACGAGCAGTACTTC
TRBD2,TRBJ2-7,TRBV28,-,CASSSLREFAEQYF,TGTGCCAGCAGTTCGCTGCGGGAGTTTGCCGAGCAGTACTTC
-,TRBJ1-1,TRBV29-1,-,CSVEESQAFF,TGCAGCGTTGAAGAGAGTCAAGCTTTCTTT
TRBD1,TRBJ1-1,TRBV5-1,-,CASSFQGGRYTEAFF,TGCGCCAGCAGCTTCCAGGGGGGAAGGTACACTGAAGCTTTCTTT
TRBD1,TRBJ1-5,TRBV6-5,-,CASRLTGGSNQPQHF,TGTGCCAGCAGACTAACAGGGGGAAGCAATCAGCCCCAGCATTTT
TRBD1,TRBJ2-2,TRBV5-1,-,CASSKDRARTGELFF,TGCGCCAGCAGCAAGGACAGGGCAAGAACCGGGGAGCTGTTTTTT
TRBD1,TRBJ2-7,TRBV28,-,CASSIVTGTGYYEQYF,TGTGCCAGCAGTATAGTTACCGGGACAGGGTATTACGAGCAGTACTTC
-,TRBJ1-1,TRBV3-1/TRBV3-2,-,CASSQERGVSTEAFF,TGTGCCAGCAGCCAAGAGCGGGGGGTTAGCACTGAAGCTTTCTTT
-,TRBJ2-5,TRBV6-1,-,CASSEGSSQETQYF,TGTGCCAGCAGTGAAGGATCCAGCCAAGAGACCCAGTACTTC
-,TRBJ2-3,TRBV2,-,CASSENGRTDTQYF,TGTGCCAGCAGTGAGAATGGGCGCACAGATACGCAGTATTTT
-,TRBJ2-4,TRBV28,few,CASSSWKTRTLAKNIQYF,TGTGCCAGCAGTTCTTGGAAGACTAGAACTCTAGCCAAAAACATTCAGTACTTC
-,TRBJ2-3,TRBV5-1,few,CASSGPGTDTQYF,TGCGCCAGCAGTGGGCCCGGCACAGATACGCAGTATTTT
-,TRBJ2-1,TRBV30,-,CAFETVENNEQFF,TGTGCCTTTGAAACGGTGGAGAACAATGAGCAGTTCTTC
-,TRBJ2-2,TRBV5-1,-,CASSFGSGSLNTGELFF,TGCGCCAGCAGCTTTGGGTCAGGGTCCCTAAACACCGGGGAGCTGTTTTTT
-,TRBJ1-1,TRBV4-1,-,CASSQERWVSAFF,TGCGCCAGCAGCCAAGAGCGGTGGGTTTCGGCTTTCTTT
TRBD2,TRBJ2-1,TRBV9,-,CASTPVGGSSYNEQFF,TGTGCCAGCACTCCGGTAGGCGGGAGCTCCTACAATGAGCAGTTCTTC
-,TRBJ1-1,TRBV9,-,CASSVEQWDTEAFF,TGTGCCAGCAGCGTAGAACAGTGGGACACTGAAGCTTTCTTT